In this sample, the clone carrying this T cell receptor (beta chain) turned up many times. The sample originates from a study of early T cells in non-severe SARS-CoV-2 infection. The wider study: Bulk RNA taken from unsorted whole blood was sequenced, leaving chains unpaired.

Per the germline V gene, CDR1 is LNHDA and CDR2 is SQIVND (reference sequence). The V and J ends lost 5 bases and 5 bases, in that order; junction bases with no gene match: 12. This CDR3 has 17 residues. Researchers tagged individual cDNA molecules with unique molecular identifiers. TCRdb redid the calling of the 5' RACE reads with MiXCR, one entry per CDR3 protein. The repertoire holds tens of thousands of distinct CDR3 sequences, with around 5% as singletons. The origin of this receptor is an adult who was a healthcare worker with PCR-confirmed SARS-CoV-2 infection or an uninfected control (not recorded which). Here the sequenced sample was whole blood, taken at baseline. V is TRBV19 and J is TRBJ2-1; the match to TRBD2 covers 10 bases. For the CDR3, the DNA is TGTGCCAGTAGTCCCCGGAGGTCTAGCGGGAGTGACAATGAGCAGTTCTTC. Its protein product is CASSPRRSSGSDNEQFF. Full variable domain (outside the CDR3, taken from reference TRBV19 and TRBJ2-1): DGGITQSPKYLFRKEGQNVTLSCEQNLNHDAMYWYRQDPGQGLRLIYYSQIVNDFQKGDIAEGYSVSREKKESFPLTVTSAQKNPTAFYLCASSPRRSSGSDNEQFFGPGTRLTVL.